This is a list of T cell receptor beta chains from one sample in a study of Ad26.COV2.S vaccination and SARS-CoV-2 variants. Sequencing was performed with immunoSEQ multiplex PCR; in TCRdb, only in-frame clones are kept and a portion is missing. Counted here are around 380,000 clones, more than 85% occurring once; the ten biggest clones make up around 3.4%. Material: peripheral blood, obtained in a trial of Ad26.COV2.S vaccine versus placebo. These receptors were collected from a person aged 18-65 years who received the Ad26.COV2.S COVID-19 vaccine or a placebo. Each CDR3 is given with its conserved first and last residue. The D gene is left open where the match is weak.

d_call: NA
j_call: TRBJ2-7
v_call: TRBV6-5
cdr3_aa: CASSWGHEQYF

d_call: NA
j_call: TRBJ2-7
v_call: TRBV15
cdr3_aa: CATNPGGESYEQYF

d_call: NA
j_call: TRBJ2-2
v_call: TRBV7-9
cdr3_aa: CASSTEGTGELFF

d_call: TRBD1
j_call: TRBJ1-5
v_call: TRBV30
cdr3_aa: CAWSASGQGLLGPQHF

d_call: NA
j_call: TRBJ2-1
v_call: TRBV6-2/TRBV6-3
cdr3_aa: CASRPSTGKNYNEQFF

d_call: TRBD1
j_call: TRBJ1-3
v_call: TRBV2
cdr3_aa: CASSGTGGNTIYF

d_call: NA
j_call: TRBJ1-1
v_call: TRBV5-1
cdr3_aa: CASSLSSYGEGAEAFF

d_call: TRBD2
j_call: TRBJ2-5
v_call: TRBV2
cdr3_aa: CASEDWAGEETQYF

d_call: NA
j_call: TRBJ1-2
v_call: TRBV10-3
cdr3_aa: CAISTGYYGYTF

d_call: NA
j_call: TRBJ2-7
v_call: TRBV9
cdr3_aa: CASSVGQEFSSYEQYF

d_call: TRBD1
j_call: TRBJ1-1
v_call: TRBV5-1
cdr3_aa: CASSLALDRVTEAFF

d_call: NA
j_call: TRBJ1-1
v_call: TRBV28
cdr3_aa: CASSPGVNTEAFF

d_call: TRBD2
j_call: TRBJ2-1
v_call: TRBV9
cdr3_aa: CASSLSGEQFF

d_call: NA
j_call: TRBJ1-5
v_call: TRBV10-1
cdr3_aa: CASSGGGGNQPQHF

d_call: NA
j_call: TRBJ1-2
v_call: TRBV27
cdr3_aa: CASRPPGTVYGYTF

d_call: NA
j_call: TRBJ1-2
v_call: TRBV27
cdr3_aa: CASSGNRVYGYTF

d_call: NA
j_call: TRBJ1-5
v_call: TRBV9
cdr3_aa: CASSTDWNQPQHF

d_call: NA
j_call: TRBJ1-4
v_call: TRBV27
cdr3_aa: CASRPLGSPIAATNEKLFF

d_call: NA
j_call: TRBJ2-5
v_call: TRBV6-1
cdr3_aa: CASSETGWIETQYF

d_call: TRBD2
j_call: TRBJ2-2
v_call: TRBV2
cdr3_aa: CASSLAGGDTGELFF

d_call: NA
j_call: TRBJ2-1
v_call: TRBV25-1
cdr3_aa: CASSSGGEQFF

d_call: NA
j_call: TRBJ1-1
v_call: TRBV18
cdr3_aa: CASSPLVGAWTEAFF

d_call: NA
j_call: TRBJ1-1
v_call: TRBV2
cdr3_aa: CASSISGAAFF

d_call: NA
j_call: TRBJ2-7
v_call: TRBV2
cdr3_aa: CASARRSYEQYF